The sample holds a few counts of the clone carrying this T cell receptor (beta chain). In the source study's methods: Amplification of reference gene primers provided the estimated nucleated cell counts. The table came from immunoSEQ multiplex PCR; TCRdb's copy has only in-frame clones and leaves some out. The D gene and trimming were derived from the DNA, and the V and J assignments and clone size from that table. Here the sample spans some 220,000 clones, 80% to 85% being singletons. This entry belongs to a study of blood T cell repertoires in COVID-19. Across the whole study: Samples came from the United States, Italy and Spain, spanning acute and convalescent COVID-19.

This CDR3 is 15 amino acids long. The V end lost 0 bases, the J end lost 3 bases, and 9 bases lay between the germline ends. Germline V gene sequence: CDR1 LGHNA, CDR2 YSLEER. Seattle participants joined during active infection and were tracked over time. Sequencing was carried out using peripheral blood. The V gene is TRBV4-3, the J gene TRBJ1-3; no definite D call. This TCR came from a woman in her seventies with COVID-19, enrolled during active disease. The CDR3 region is CASSQDSGFGNTIYF. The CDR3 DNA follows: TGCGCCAGCAGCCAAGATTCCGGTTTTGGAAACACCATATATTTT.